This T cell receptor (beta chain) was obtained from a study of vaccination and CD4 T cells after COVID-19. Study-wide context: The stimulating agents, overlapping spike peptides, came from SARS-CoV-2, HCoV-NL63, HCoV-OC43 and HCoV-229E.

About this clonotype: Its antigen is still unknown.

CDR1 and CDR2 (germline): MNHEY, SVGEGT. Trimming cost V 5 bases and J 5 bases; bases outside gene matches: 9. CDR3 length equals 14 residues. Regarding treatment: roughly 11-day PBMC culture with coronavirus spike peptide pools or control peptides (ViraFEST assay). Oncomine TCR Beta short-read sequencing was applied to DNA from cultured CD4+ T cells. Genomic DNA was drawn out of CD4+ T cells grown in culture. In TCRdb, the PCR reads were re-called with MiXCR into one record per CDR3 protein. The table has 24,000 or so distinct CDR3 sequences, roughly 53% seen once; the top ten hold approximately 2.8%.

This chain connects TRBV6-2 or TRBV6-3 to TRBJ2-7, with 7 bases matching TRBD1. Sequencing used CD4+ T cells from blood, cultured in vitro. The source is a human donor who had recovered from COVID-19. The CDR3 sequence: CASSHRGAAHEQYF. CDR3 bases: TGTGCCAGCAGTCACAGGGGAGCGGCCCACGAGCAGTACTTC.